This T cell receptor beta chain stems from a study of T-cell memory formation after mild COVID-19. Study-wide context: Largely, TCR clusters stayed within a single donor.

The CDR3 covers 18 residues. The germline V and J ends were trimmed by 4 bases and 0 bases, with 17 bases remaining between them. Germline values: CDR1 SGDLS, CDR2 YYNGEE. TCRdb recomputed calls from the 5' RACE reads with MiXCR, one row per CDR3 protein. The table includes tens of thousands of distinct CDR3 sequences, approximately 13% detected once. This clonotype came up a few times. Its antigen remains unidentified. Study results and limitations: Some clones that responded were present in memory (sampled pre-infection), which suggests cross-reactive memory joined. Contracting CD4+ clones lay largely in CM and EM, with CD8+ ones residing in EMRA. Clones that contracted from day 15 to 85 had balanced CD4/CD8; later expanders were CD4+ biased.

This chain uses TRBV9 with TRBJ2-6; weak D call: TRBD1 (5 bases). The sequencing input was PBMCs or a T cell subset sorted from them (not recorded which). The origin of this receptor is an adult woman who had mild COVID-19 (a few samples of this study predate the infection). Cell type and time point are not known. The CDR3 DNA is TGTGCCAGCAGCCCCCACAGGAGCTCCTCCTCTGGGGCCAACGTCCTGACTTTC. Translated: CASSPHRSSSSGANVLTF.